The 19 T cell receptor beta chains presented below share a single source sample, sequenced in a study of control samples from healthy donors and cancer patients. The table came from immunoSEQ multiplex PCR; TCRdb's copy has only in-frame clones and leaves some out. Of around 200,000 clones in the sample, roughly 91% were seen once. Sequenced: blood. The receptors were gathered from a man aged 18-30 years in good health.

This chain uses TRBV14 with TRBJ2-7; D perhaps matches TRBD1 (6 bases). Trimming removed 0 bases from V and 4 bases from J, with 13 bases in between. The germline gives CDR1 SGHDN, CDR2 FVKESK. The CDR3 totals 15 residues. CDR3 sequence reads: CASSQEWQGMYEQYF. As DNA, the CDR3 is TGTGCCAGCAGCCAAGAGTGGCAGGGGATGTACGAGCAGTACTTC. The variable domain in full, completed from reference TRBV14 and TRBJ2-7, reads EAGVTQFPSHSVIEKGQTVTLRCDPISGHDNLYWYRRVMGKEIKFLLHFVKESKQDESGMPNNRFLAERTGGTYSTLKVQPAELEDSGVYFCASSQEWQGMYEQYFGPGTRLTVT.

The J gene is TRBJ1-3, the V gene TRBV6-5; weak D call: TRBD1 (5 bases). The CDR3 is made up of 14 amino acids. Germline V lookup: CDR1 MNHEY, CDR2 SVGAGI. V was shortened by 3 bases and J by 0 bases, with 6 bases between the two germline ends. CDR3 sequence: CASSYDSSGNTIYF. The CDR3 bases are TGTGCCAGCAGTTATGACAGCTCTGGAAACACCATATATTTT.

The count of this clone is one. The genes are TRBV7-9 and TRBJ1-6; D might be TRBD1 (6 bases). CDR1 is SEHNR and CDR2 is FQNEAQ in the germline V gene (reference sequence). The CDR3 spans 15 residues. Trimming stripped 1 base from V and 9 bases from J, with 13 bases between. The CDR3 DNA reads as TGTGCCAGCAGCTTAGAAGGGGGAACAGGTTCACCCCTCCACTTT. It translates to CASSLEGGTGSPLHF.

The V gene is TRBV18, the J gene TRBJ2-1; D tentatively reads TRBD1 or TRBD2 (5 bases each). The germline V and J ends were trimmed by 4 bases and 5 bases, with 12 bases remaining between them. Germline assignment: CDR1 KGHSH and CDR2 LQKENI. The CDR3 runs to 14 residues. The CDR3 DNA follows: TGTGCCAGCTCACTTCAAAGGGGAGACAATGAGCAGTTCTTC. Its translation is CASSLQRGDNEQFF.

The chain carries TRBV18 and TRBJ1-1; tentative D call: TRBD1 (5 bases). This CDR3 has 14 amino acids. From germline, CDR1 is KGHSH and CDR2 LQKENI. The ends were cut back, 3 bases at V and 5 bases at J, with 13 bases in the middle. CDR3 residues: CASSPGSGGTEAFF. The CDR3 coding sequence is TGTGCCAGCTCACCGGGAAGTGGGGGTACTGAAGCTTTCTTT.

The V and J genes are TRBV7-6 and TRBJ2-2, with D unclear. The CDR3 sequence is 16 residues long. The V and J ends lost 4 bases and 2 bases respectively, with 14 bases between them. CDR1 is SGHVS and CDR2 is FNYEAQ in the germline V gene. The CDR3 region is CASSSTFLENTGELFF. The CDR3 coding sequence is TGTGCCAGCAGCTCCACCTTTTTGGAAAACACCGGGGAGCTGTTTTTT.

The CDR3 sequence is CASSFGGNGSPLHF. CDR3 coding DNA: TGTGCCAGCAGTTTCGGTGGTAATGGTTCACCCCTCCACTTT. The genes are TRBV27 and TRBJ1-6; the D is unclear. Trimming stripped 3 bases from V and 9 bases from J, with 12 bases between. Germline lookup yields CDR1 MNHEY and CDR2 SMNVEV (reference sequence). CDR3 length: 14 amino acids.

The rearrangement links TRBV23-1 to TRBJ1-3; D unresolved. TRBV23-1 falls under the ORF class, with uncertain function. This CDR3 has 14 amino acids. V shed 5 bases and J shed 3 bases, with 11 bases lying between them. The CDR3 sequence is CASSTTGYGNTIYF. Written as DNA, the CDR3 is TGCGCCAGCAGTACGACTGGTTATGGAAACACCATATATTTT.

V usage is TRBV5-1 and J usage is TRBJ1-5; D call uncertain. The CDR3 covers 13 residues. The ends were cut back, 3 bases at V and 6 bases at J, with 10 bases in the middle. Germline loops: CDR1 SGHRS, CDR2 YFSETQ. CDR3 in amino acids: CASSYDTSQPQHF. The DNA of the CDR3 is TGCGCCAGCAGCTACGACACCTCTCAGCCCCAGCATTTT.

Comments on this clone: Other nucleotide sequences in the sample specify the same CDR3. The chain links TRBV7-3 to TRBJ1-1; D is unresolved. Per the germline V gene, CDR1 is SGHTA and CDR2 is FQGTGA. The V and J ends lost 0 bases and 2 bases respectively, with 4 bases between them. The CDR3 consists of 13 residues. The CDR3, as DNA: TGTGCCAGCAGCTTAACGCGCAACACTGAAGCTTTCTTT. Protein product: CASSLTRNTEAFF. Full variable domain (missing parts from reference TRBV7-3 and TRBJ1-1): GAGVSQTPSNKVTEKGKYVELRCDPISGHTALYWYRQSLGQGPEFLIYFQGTGAADDSGLPNDRFFAVRPEGSVSTLKIQRTERGDSAVYLCASSLTRNTEAFFGQGTRLTVV.

This chain connects TRBV19 to TRBJ1-5; D not resolved. The V gene lost 6 bases and the J gene lost 2 bases, with 14 bases spanning the gap. The germline CDR1 and CDR2 sequences are LNHDA and SQIVND (reference sequence). The CDR3 covers 15 residues. CDR3 nucleotides: TGTGCCAGTAGCAGGTCGGGAGTAGGCAATCAGCCCCAGCATTTT. Amino acids: CASSRSGVGNQPQHF.

The chain uses TRBV19 and TRBJ1-2; D may be TRBD1 (5 bases). Germline CDR1 reads LNHDA; CDR2 reads SQIVND (reference sequence). Trimming took off 7 bases at V and 4 bases at J, with 10 bases between the two ends. This CDR3 contains 12 residues. CDR3 residues: CASKYDSYGYTF. The DNA of the CDR3 is TGTGCCAGTAAATACGACAGCTATGGCTACACCTTC.

The CDR3 region is CASSATGIGETQYF. The CDR3 DNA reads TGTGCCAGCAGCGCGACAGGGATAGGGGAGACCCAGTACTTC. The V call is TRBV5-6, the J call TRBJ2-5, with 7 nucleotides matching TRBD1. CDR3 size: 14 residues. V lost 4 bases to trimming and J lost 5 bases; unmatched junction nucleotides: 8. Per germline, CDR1 SGHDT and CDR2 YYEEEE.

This chain joins TRBV18 and TRBJ2-5; D is undetermined. V lost 3 bases to trimming and J lost 3 bases, with 11 bases between them. The CDR3 totals 14 residues. Looked up from germline, CDR1 is KGHSH and CDR2 is LQKENI. This CDR3 is CASSPGRNKETQYF. The CDR3 coding sequence is TGTGCCAGCTCACCGGGTAGAAACAAAGAGACCCAGTACTTC.

The genes are TRBV28 and TRBJ1-2; TRBD1 is a possible D gene (5 bases). CDR1 and CDR2 (germline): MDHEN, SYDVKM. The CDR3 sequence is 14 residues long. Trimming removed 6 bases at V and 8 bases at J, with 19 bases between. The CDR3 reads CASSTSQGNRGYTF. The DNA of the CDR3 is TGTGCCAGCAGCACAAGCCAGGGTAATCGGGGCTACACCTTC.

The CDR3 loop is CASSQRFGYEQYF. The CDR3 DNA follows: TGTGCCAGCAGCCAACGATTCGGGTACGAGCAGTACTTC. The V and J genes are TRBV3-1 (or the pseudogene TRBV3-2) and TRBJ2-7; D remains ambiguous. The CDR3 covers 13 residues. CDR1 is LGHDT and CDR2 is YNNKEL in the germline V gene (reference sequence). V shed 2 bases and J shed 4 bases, with 9 bases lying between them.

The chain links TRBV29-1 to TRBJ1-1; 9 bases map to TRBD1. The germline V gene encodes CDR1 SQVTM and CDR2 ANQGSEA. The CDR3 spans 15 residues. V lost 7 bases, J lost 4 bases, and 13 bases stayed unmatched. The CDR3 DNA reads TGCAGCGCCGGGACAGGGTTGGGGATAGTCACTGAAGCTTTCTTT. Amino acids: CSAGTGLGIVTEAFF.

The CDR3 is CATTSTGTGNQPQHF. The CDR3 DNA sequence: TGTGCCACTACAAGCACCGGGACAGGGAATCAGCCCCAGCATTTT. The rearrangement links TRBV28 to TRBJ1-5; 9 bases are a match to TRBD1. Germline trimming cut 10 bases from V and 4 bases from J; bases unmatched to any gene: 11. The CDR3 sequence is 15 residues long. Germline V CDR1 and CDR2: MDHEN, SYDVKM.

The V and J genes are TRBV15 and TRBJ1-5; D perhaps matches TRBD1 (6 bases). The V end was cut by 7 bases, the J end by 0 bases, with 13 bases between. CDR1 is LNHNV, CDR2 YYDKDF, per germline (reference sequence). The CDR3 extends over 15 amino acids. The CDR3, as DNA: TGTGCCACCAAAGAGGACAGCTCTAGCAATCAGCCCCAGCATTTT. It codes for CATKEDSSSNQPQHF.